This T cell receptor beta chain was identified during a study of tumor-infiltrating lymphocytes in primary liver carcinoma. Across the study: Samples yielded about 3.5 to 8 million productive TCRbeta reads, similar across tissue types. Findings and caveats of the study: Among the pair types, tumor region pairs showed more overlap than tumor-adjacent and tumor-blood pairs.

Concerning this clonotype itself: Antigen unknown. The germline gene is not matched at one end of the junction; a read error may be the cause.

The tissue used was unsorted bulk material of about 19-34 mg. RNA and DNA were co-extracted from it with the AllPrep DNA/RNA mini kit. Donors were untreated and chronically infected with HBV. Sampling of each tumor involved five separate regions. Reverse transcription of roughly 480 ng total RNA with a constant-region primer produced TCR beta cDNA. Libraries of TCR beta came from three nested multiplex PCR rounds with slightly modified ARM-PCR. TCRdb ran MiXCR on the multiplex PCR reads and lists one entry per CDR3 protein. Of roughly 100,000 distinct CDR3 sequences listed, roughly 80% are singletons. Sequencing input: liver tumor tissue from sampling region 3. Specified subset: tumor region T3, left-lateral pole. The clonotype originates from a man aged 40-55 years with primary liver carcinoma and hepatitis B virus infection.

In DNA, the CDR3 is TGTCCCAGCAGTTTAGGGCTCATCAAGACTGAAGCTTTCTTT. Amino acids: CPSSLGLIKTEAFF. The chain is built from TRBV12-3 or TRBV12-4 and TRBJ1-1; D is ambiguous. The CDR3 loop spans 14 amino acids.